A single sample is the source of the 14 T cell receptor beta chains below, sequenced in a study of blood T cell repertoires in COVID-19. Measured with immunoSEQ multiplex PCR; TCRdb has only the in-frame clones, and not every one. The sample yields about 300,000 clones, approximately 81% seen once. Sequencing was carried out using PBMCs or T cells enriched from blood (not recorded which). Source of these receptors: a woman in her twenties or thirties who had been exposed to COVID-19.

This clone was seen a single time. The rearrangement joins TRBV9 to TRBJ1-1; D possibly corresponds to TRBD1 (6 bases). V dropped 2 bases and J dropped 7 bases, with 12 bases sitting between them. There are 13 residues in the CDR3. CDR1 and CDR2 (germline): SGDLS, YYNGEE. This CDR3 reads CASSVRDNREAFF. CDR3 nucleotide sequence: TGTGCCAGCAGCGTCCGGGACAACCGTGAAGCTTTCTTT.

The chain couples TRBV7-9 to TRBJ1-2; D might be TRBD1 (6 bases). Germline assignment: CDR1 SEHNR and CDR2 FQNEAQ (reference sequence). This CDR3 is built from 16 residues. Trimming left V 5 bases short and J 0 bases short, with 16 bases between. CDR3 DNA sequence: TGTGCCAGCAGCCGCAACCCGACAGGCCCTAACTATGGCTACACCTTC. The encoded protein is CASSRNPTGPNYGYTF.

V gene TRBV4-3 combines with J gene TRBJ2-7; 12 bases are shared with TRBD2. CDR3 size: 17 residues. The trim removed 0 bases at V and 6 bases at J, leaving 9 bases unmatched. Germline-derived CDR1 and CDR2 are LGHNA and YSLEER. The CDR3 region is CASSQDLASGGASEQYF. In DNA form, the CDR3 reads TGCGCCAGCAGCCAAGATTTGGCTAGCGGGGGGGCCTCCGAGCAGTACTTC.

This clone was seen a handful of times. This rearrangement joins TRBV6-5 to TRBJ2-7, with TRBD2 identical over 15 bases. The CDR3 contains 15 residues. J lost 2 bases, V lost 4 bases, and 0 bases had no gene match. CDR1 and CDR2 (germline): MNHEY, SVGAGI. This CDR3 is CASSWTSGGAYEQYF. CDR3 nucleotide sequence: TGTGCCAGCAGTTGGACTAGCGGGGGGGCCTACGAGCAGTACTTC.

CDR3 coding DNA: TGTGCCAGCAGCTTAGCCCCCGCGGGACTAGCGGCCACAGATACGCAGTATTTT. Protein: CASSLAPAGLAATDTQYF. The chain joins TRBV7-8 to TRBJ2-3, with 11 positions matching TRBD2. Germline-derived CDR1 and CDR2 are SGHVS and FQNEAQ. CDR3 length: 18 residues. V shed 0 bases, J shed 2 bases, and the junction held 7 bases outside the gene matches.

This chain connects TRBV19 to TRBJ2-2; 9 bases fit TRBD1. The CDR3 runs 16 residues. CDR1 and CDR2 from the germline V gene are LNHDA and SQIVND (reference sequence). V trimming: 6 bases; J trimming: 7 bases; junction bases outside the gene matches: 12. The CDR3 DNA reads as TGTGCCAGTAGCCCCATCCGGGACAGGGTTAACGGGGAGCTGTTTTTT. Its protein product is CASSPIRDRVNGELFF.

This clone is a singleton in its sample. The DNA for the CDR3 is TGTGCCAGCAGCGCCGGCGGGGGTGGGACTGAAGCTTTCTTT. It specifies CASSAGGGGTEAFF. The chain has TRBV9 and TRBJ1-1, with D possibly being TRBD1 (5 bases). The CDR3 is made up of 14 amino acids. V gave up 3 bases and J gave up 5 bases, with 14 bases separating them. In germline, CDR1 is SGDLS, CDR2 YYNGEE.

This rearrangement joins TRBV7-2 to TRBJ2-1; 10 bases match TRBD2. CDR1 and CDR2 from the germline V gene are SGHTA and FQGNSA. V dropped 5 bases and J dropped 7; count of bases not matched to a gene: 11. CDR3 length: 16 amino acids. As DNA, the CDR3 is TGTGCCAGCAGCGCCATCAGGAGCGGGAGGGGGAATGAGCAGTTCTTC. Its protein product is CASSAIRSGRGNEQFF.

The J gene is TRBJ2-5, the V gene TRBV4-1; TRBD2 matches 7 bases. CDR1 is MGHRA, CDR2 YSYEKL, per germline. V shed 0 bases, J shed 2 bases, and the junction held 6 bases outside the gene matches. The CDR3 has 16 amino acids. Here the CDR3 reads CASSQDGGGWQETQYF. The DNA of the CDR3 is TGCGCCAGCAGCCAAGATGGGGGGGGTTGGCAAGAGACCCAGTACTTC.

CDR3 nucleotides: TGTGCCAGCAGCCCTAGCGGGGGGGTTCTTGGGGATACGCAGTATTTT. As protein: CASSPSGGVLGDTQYF. The chain has TRBV3-1 (or the pseudogene TRBV3-2) and TRBJ2-3, with 12 bases matching TRBD2. The length of the CDR3 is 16 residues. The ends lost 4 bases at V and 6 bases at J; junction bases unmatched: 8. Germline V gene lookup returns CDR1 LGHDT and CDR2 YNNKEL (reference sequence).

CDR3 amino acids: CASSFPSGRGNEQFF. The CDR3 bases are TGTGCCAGCAGTTTTCCTAGCGGGAGGGGGAATGAGCAGTTCTTC. V and J are TRBV28 and TRBJ2-1; 12 bases fit TRBD2. CDR3 length: 15 amino acids. CDR1 MDHEN and CDR2 SYDVKM come from the germline V gene. J was trimmed by 7 bases and V by 3 bases; bases with no gene match: 4.

The chain couples TRBV7-9 to TRBJ2-4, with 7 nucleotides matching TRBD1. CDR3 size: 15 residues. Unmatched junction bases numbered 12, after V lost 5 bases and J lost 8 bases. The V gene's germline CDR1 is SEHNR and CDR2 FQNEAQ (reference sequence). CDR3 coding DNA: TGTGCCAGCAGCCATGCAGTGGACAGGTATTACATTCAGTACTTC. It specifies CASSHAVDRYYIQYF.

V usage is TRBV7-3 and J usage is TRBJ1-2, with 9 bases aligning to TRBD1. V was pared by 2 bases and J by 7 bases, with 5 bases of the junction left unmatched. The germline V gene has CDR1 SGHTA and CDR2 FQGTGA. The CDR3 extends over 14 amino acids. The CDR3 loop is CASSLGQGRGGYTF. In DNA, the CDR3 is TGTGCCAGCAGCTTAGGACAGGGGAGAGGTGGCTACACCTTC.

The genes are TRBV28 and TRBJ1-5; 9 bases agree with TRBD1. Germline V gene sequence: CDR1 MDHEN, CDR2 SYDVKM. The CDR3 spans 16 residues. Losses at the gene ends were 6 bases for V and 4 bases for J; bases not matched to a gene: 10. CDR3 coding DNA: TGTGCCAGCAGCTCGACAGGGGGTTTTCCTAATCAGCCCCAGCATTTT. This gives the protein CASSSTGGFPNQPQHF.